The rows below give T cell receptor beta chains drawn from one sample of a study of CD8 T cells in ankylosing spondylitis. TCRdb used MiXCR to reprocess the 5' RACE reads, holding one entry per CDR3 protein. The data contain 350,000 to 550,000 distinct CDR3 sequences, around 26% of them singletons. The sample comprised blood, either unsorted or a sorted T cell fraction (not recorded which). These receptors were taken from a male donor with ankylosing spondylitis. The CDR3 runs from the conserved cysteine through the conserved F or W. D genes are given only for firm matches. Some rows have no size entry. The others give once, few or many, or a class for an expanded clone.

J: TRBJ1-1
length: 14
D: NA
V: TRBV3-1
size: NA
DNA: TGTGCCAGCAGCCAATCAGGGGAGAGGACTGAAGCTTTCTTT
CDR3: CASSQSGERTEAFF

J: TRBJ2-4
length: 13
D: NA
V: TRBV29-1
size: NA
DNA: TGCAGCGTGTCCACCAACAACGGGGACATTCAGTACTTC
CDR3: CSVSTNNGDIQYF

J: TRBJ1-2
length: 14
D: NA
V: TRBV5-5
size: few
DNA: TGTGCCAGCAGCTTGGAGCTGACAGGCTTTGGCTACACCTTC
CDR3: CASSLELTGFGYTF

J: TRBJ1-5
length: 15
D: NA
V: TRBV2
size: NA
DNA: TGTGCCAGCAGTGAAGTGAGGGGCCGCAATCAGCCCCAGCATTTT
CDR3: CASSEVRGRNQPQHF

J: TRBJ1-5
length: 14
D: NA
V: TRBV20-1
size: NA
DNA: TGCAGTGCTAGATCGGGGGGTAGCAATCAGCCCCAGCATTTT
CDR3: CSARSGGSNQPQHF

J: TRBJ2-1
length: 16
D: TRBD2
V: TRBV7-9
size: few
DNA: TGTGCCAGCAGCTTACCAAGCGGGAGACCTTACAATGAGCAGTTCTTC
CDR3: CASSLPSGRPYNEQFF

J: TRBJ2-2
length: 16
D: NA
V: TRBV11-3
size: NA
DNA: TGTGCCAGCAGCACAGACTACATCTTCAACACCGGGGAGCTGTTTTTT
CDR3: CASSTDYIFNTGELFF

J: TRBJ1-5
length: 14
D: NA
V: TRBV24-1
size: few
DNA: TGTGCCACCTCGCGCGGGGGGGGCAATCAGCCCCAGCATTTT
CDR3: CATSRGGGNQPQHF

J: TRBJ2-5
length: 13
D: NA
V: TRBV12-3/TRBV12-4
size: NA
DNA: TGTGCCAGCAGTTTTAGTCCCCGGGAGACCCAGTACTTC
CDR3: CASSFSPRETQYF

J: TRBJ2-1
length: 17
D: TRBD2
V: TRBV5-1
size: few
DNA: TGCGCCAGCAGCCCTACCCGGACTAGCCGGGTTCTGAATGAGCAGTTCTTC
CDR3: CASSPTRTSRVLNEQFF

J: TRBJ1-1
length: 15
D: NA
V: TRBV5-1
size: NA
DNA: TGCGCCAGCAGCTTGTCTGGGGGGCCGGGCACTGAAGCTTTCTTT
CDR3: CASSLSGGPGTEAFF

J: TRBJ2-4
length: 14
D: NA
V: TRBV20-1
size: NA
DNA: TGCAGTGCTAGAGATCCCGGAGGCAAAAACATTCAGTACTTC
CDR3: CSARDPGGKNIQYF

J: TRBJ2-1
length: 12
D: NA
V: TRBV5-1
size: few
DNA: TGCGCCAGCAGCCGGACAGTGAATGAGCAGTTCTTC
CDR3: CASSRTVNEQFF

J: TRBJ1-5
length: 14
D: NA
V: TRBV3-1
size: few
DNA: TGTGCCAGCAGCCAAGTGGGGGCAAATCAGCCCCAGCATTTT
CDR3: CASSQVGANQPQHF

J: TRBJ1-2
length: 13
D: NA
V: TRBV9
size: NA
DNA: TGTGCCAGCAGCGTAGGGCCTTCGAGTGGCTACACCTTC
CDR3: CASSVGPSSGYTF

J: TRBJ2-3
length: 14
D: TRBD2
V: TRBV29-1
size: NA
DNA: TGCAGCGTTGGGGGGGGGTATCGCACAGATACGCAGTATTTT
CDR3: CSVGGGYRTDTQYF

J: TRBJ2-1
length: 15
D: NA
V: TRBV18
size: few
DNA: TGTGCCAGCTCACCACAACGGGTTTCCTACAATGAGCAGTTCTTC
CDR3: CASSPQRVSYNEQFF

J: TRBJ2-2
length: 16
D: NA
V: TRBV3-1
size: NA
DNA: TGTGCCAGCAGCCAAGAAGGGGGCCGGGGGCCCGGGGAGCTGTTTTTT
CDR3: CASSQEGGRGPGELFF

J: TRBJ1-2
length: 14
D: TRBD1
V: TRBV3-1
size: NA
DNA: TGTGCCAGCAGCCTATTACAGGGGAACGATGGCTACACCTTC
CDR3: CASSLLQGNDGYTF

J: TRBJ2-2
length: 15
D: NA
V: TRBV20-1
size: few
DNA: TGCAGTGCTAGAGATCTAAGAGGGGGGGCCGGGGAGCTGTTTTTT
CDR3: CSARDLRGGAGELFF

J: TRBJ2-7
length: 16
D: TRBD2
V: TRBV12-3/TRBV12-4
size: NA
DNA: TGTGCCAGCAGTTCCCCGGGGAGCGGGAGCTCCTACGAGCAGTACTTC
CDR3: CASSSPGSGSSYEQYF

J: TRBJ2-1
length: 12
D: NA
V: TRBV12-3/TRBV12-4
size: few
DNA: TGTGCCAGCAGCCTCCAGGGACATGAGCAGTTCTTC
CDR3: CASSLQGHEQFF

J: TRBJ1-3
length: 12
D: NA
V: TRBV3-1
size: few
DNA: TGTGCCAGCAGCCGGGCCGGGAACACCATATATTTT
CDR3: CASSRAGNTIYF

J: TRBJ2-1
length: 16
D: NA
V: TRBV7-8
size: few
DNA: TGTGCCAGCAGCTTAGGAGTCGGGAGCTCCTACAATGAGCAGTTCTTC
CDR3: CASSLGVGSSYNEQFF

J: TRBJ2-1
length: 13
D: NA
V: TRBV20-1
size: NA
DNA: TGCAGTGCTAGAGTAGATACCTACAATGAGCAGTTCTTC
CDR3: CSARVDTYNEQFF

J: TRBJ2-1
length: 16
D: TRBD2
V: TRBV12-3/TRBV12-4
size: few
DNA: TGTGCCAGCAGTCCAACGCCGGGAGGAAGGGAAGGTGAGCAGTTCTTC
CDR3: CASSPTPGGREGEQFF

J: TRBJ1-1
length: 17
D: TRBD1
V: TRBV20-1
size: NA
DNA: TGCAGTGCTAGAATACCTCCGGGACAGTTGGTGAACACTGAAGCTTTCTTT
CDR3: CSARIPPGQLVNTEAFF

J: TRBJ2-1
length: 16
D: TRBD2
V: TRBV27
size: NA
DNA: TGTGCCAGCAGTCGACTAGCGGGAGGGCCTAAAAATGAGCAGTTCTTC
CDR3: CASSRLAGGPKNEQFF

J: TRBJ2-5
length: 14
D: NA
V: TRBV18
size: few
DNA: TGTGCCAGCTCACCATTATTAGGGGAAGAGACCCAGTACTTC
CDR3: CASSPLLGEETQYF

J: TRBJ2-2
length: 16
D: NA
V: TRBV6-1
size: NA
DNA: TGTGCCAGCACCGGGGGCAGCAGGACGAACACCGGGGAGCTGTTTTTT
CDR3: CASTGGSRTNTGELFF

J: TRBJ2-1
length: 15
D: NA
V: TRBV20-1
size: NA
DNA: TGCAGTGCTAGAGGGAGTGCCGCGACTCTCAAAGAGCAGTTCTTC
CDR3: CSARGSAATLKEQFF

J: TRBJ2-3
length: 12
D: TRBD1
V: TRBV20-1
size: few
DNA: TGCAGTGCTTACAGGGGGCGAGATACGCAGTATTTT
CDR3: CSAYRGRDTQYF

J: TRBJ1-1
length: 16
D: NA
V: TRBV6-2/TRBV6-3
size: few
DNA: TGTGCCAGCACCTACGCCCCGAGTACAGCGAGGAGAGAAGCTTTCTTT
CDR3: CASTYAPSTARREAFF

J: TRBJ2-3
length: 16
D: TRBD2
V: TRBV2
size: NA
DNA: TGTGCCAGCAGTCCAGGGACTAGCGGCCCCACAGATACGCAGTATTTT
CDR3: CASSPGTSGPTDTQYF

J: TRBJ2-3
length: 17
D: TRBD2
V: TRBV5-1
size: once
DNA: TGCGCCAGCAGTCGAAGACTAGCGGGAGGGGGCACAGATACGCAGTATTTT
CDR3: CASSRRLAGGGTDTQYF

J: TRBJ2-1
length: 19
D: TRBD2
V: TRBV11-1
size: NA
DNA: TGTGCCAGCAGCATACGACTAGCGGGAGCGGGTCGTTTGTACAATGAGCAGTTCTTC
CDR3: CASSIRLAGAGRLYNEQFF

J: TRBJ2-2
length: 15
D: TRBD2
V: TRBV10-3
size: NA
DNA: TGTGCCATCAGTGATGGGACTAGCGGGACCGGGGAGCTGTTTTTT
CDR3: CAISDGTSGTGELFF

J: TRBJ2-1
length: 16
D: TRBD2
V: TRBV11-2
size: NA
DNA: TGTGCCAGCAGCTCAGCCCAGGGACTAGCTTACAATGAGCAGTTCTTC
CDR3: CASSSAQGLAYNEQFF

J: TRBJ2-1
length: 15
D: TRBD1
V: TRBV5-6
size: NA
DNA: TGTGCCAGCAGCTTGGGGGACAGGGCCCACAATGAGCAGTTCTTC
CDR3: CASSLGDRAHNEQFF

J: TRBJ2-5
length: 16
D: NA
V: TRBV24-1
size: NA
DNA: TGTGCCACCAGAAGACCCGAGGGAAATGAGCAAGAGACCCAGTACTTC
CDR3: CATRRPEGNEQETQYF

J: TRBJ2-7
length: 14
D: TRBD1
V: TRBV18
size: NA
DNA: TGTGCCAGCTCACTTTCGGGACAGGGATACGAGCAGTACTTC
CDR3: CASSLSGQGYEQYF

J: TRBJ1-2
length: 14
D: NA
V: TRBV5-1
size: NA
DNA: TGCGCCAGCAGCCCTTATGCCCCGCTCTATGGCTACACCTTC
CDR3: CASSPYAPLYGYTF

J: TRBJ2-7
length: 15
D: TRBD2
V: TRBV5-1
size: many
DNA: TGCGCCAGCAGCCAAGGGACTAGCGAAACCTACGAGCAGTACTTC
CDR3: CASSQGTSETYEQYF

J: TRBJ2-6
length: 16
D: NA
V: TRBV25-1
size: NA
DNA: TGTGCCAGTACTCCGGGACACCCTCCGGGGGCCAACGTCCTGACTTTC
CDR3: CASTPGHPPGANVLTF

J: TRBJ2-1
length: 13
D: NA
V: TRBV18
size: NA
DNA: TGTGCCAGCTCACCGGGGGCCGTCAATGAGCAGTTCTTC
CDR3: CASSPGAVNEQFF

J: TRBJ2-7
length: 11
D: NA
V: TRBV29-1
size: few
DNA: TGCAGCGCCCGGGGGATCTACGAGCAGTACTTC
CDR3: CSARGIYEQYF